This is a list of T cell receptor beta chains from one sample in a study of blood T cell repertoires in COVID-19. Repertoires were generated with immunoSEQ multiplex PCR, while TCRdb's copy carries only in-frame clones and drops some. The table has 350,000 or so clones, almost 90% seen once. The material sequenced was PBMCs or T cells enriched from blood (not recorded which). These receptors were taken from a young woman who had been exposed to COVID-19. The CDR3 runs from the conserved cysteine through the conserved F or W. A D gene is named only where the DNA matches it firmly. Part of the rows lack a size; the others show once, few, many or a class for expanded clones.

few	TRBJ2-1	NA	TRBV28	TGTGCCAGCAGTTTATCGGAACAGGCCCACAATGAGCAGTTCTTC	CASSLSEQAHNEQFF
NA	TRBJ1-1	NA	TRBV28	TGTGCCAGCAGCCGGGGGGGCACTGAAGCTTTCTTT	CASSRGGTEAFF
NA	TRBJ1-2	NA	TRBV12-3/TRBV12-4	TGTGCCAGCAGTTTCAGGCGCTATGGCTACACCTTC	CASSFRRYGYTF
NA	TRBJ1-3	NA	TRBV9	TGTGCCAGCAGCGCCTTACCGGGAAACGACATAGGAAACACCATATATTTT	CASSALPGNDIGNTIYF
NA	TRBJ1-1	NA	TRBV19	TGTGCCAGTAGTATAGGGGCCAGGGAAGCTTTCTTT	CASSIGAREAFF
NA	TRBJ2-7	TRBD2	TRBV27	TGTGCCAGCAGTTCGCGCCTAGTAGCGGGTTGGCAGTACTTC	CASSSRLVAGWQYF
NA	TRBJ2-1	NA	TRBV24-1	TGTGCCACCAGTGGACTATACAATGAGCAGTTCTTC	CATSGLYNEQFF
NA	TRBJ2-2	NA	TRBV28	TGTGCCAGCGGGGACACCCTTAACACCGGGGAGCTGTTTTTT	CASGDTLNTGELFF
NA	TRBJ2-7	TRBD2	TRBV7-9	TGTGCCAGCAGCCCCGGGACTAGCGGATACGAGCAGTACTTC	CASSPGTSGYEQYF
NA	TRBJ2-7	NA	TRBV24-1	TGTGCCACCAGCCCTCAACGGTCCTACGAGCAGTACTTC	CATSPQRSYEQYF
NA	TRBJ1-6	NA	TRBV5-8	TGTGCCAGCAGCTTGGTGCAGGGTCCCAGCTATAATTCACCCCTCCACTTT	CASSLVQGPSYNSPLHF
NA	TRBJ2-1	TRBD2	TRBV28	TGTGCCAGCAGTTTCCTCACTAGCGGACGGACCAATGAGCAGTTCTTC	CASSFLTSGRTNEQFF
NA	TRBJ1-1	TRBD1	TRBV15	TGTGCCACCAGCAGAGATCTTGACAGGGGGTCTGAAGCTTTCTTT	CATSRDLDRGSEAFF
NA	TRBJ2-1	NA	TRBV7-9	TGTGCCAGTGGAGGGGCCTCTACCCTGTACAATGAGCAGTTCTTC	CASGGASTLYNEQFF
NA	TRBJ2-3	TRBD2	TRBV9	TGTGCCAGCGGATGGGGGGCTAGCGGGAGTTTTGGCACAGATACGCAGTATTTT	CASGWGASGSFGTDTQYF